The 10 T cell receptor beta chains below all came from one sample that was sequenced in a study of shared clonotypes between healthy human individuals. TCRdb's copy holds only in-frame clones and misses some; the assay was immunoSEQ multiplex PCR. The sample contains more than 1.2 million clones, roughly 98.5% of which appear only once. Sequenced input: naive CD4+ T cells sorted from blood. Subset noted: CD45RA+ positively selected. These receptors came from a man aged 25-45 years in good health.

This clone was seen a single time. The CDR3 reads CASSYGGALEKLFF. In DNA, the CDR3 is TGTGCCAGCAGCTATGGGGGGGCTCTTGAAAAACTGTTTTTT. The chain joins TRBV7-9 to TRBJ1-4, with D possibly TRBD1 on 6 matching bases. CDR3 length equals 14 residues. The germline CDR1 and CDR2 sequences are SEHNR and FQNEAQ (reference sequence). V lost 4 bases and J 7 bases, leaving 13 bases between the germline ends. Drawing the rest from reference TRBV7-9 and TRBJ1-4, the complete variable domain is DTGVSQNPRHKITKRGQNVTFRCDPISEHNRLYWYRQTLGQGPEFLTYFQNEAQLEKSRLLSDRFSAERPKGSFSTLEIQRTEQGDSAMYLCASSYGGALEKLFFGSGTQLSVL.

The chain links TRBV7-9 to TRBJ1-5, with D uncertain. Germline V gene data show CDR1 as SEHNR and CDR2 as FQNEAQ (reference sequence). CDR3 size: 15 residues. V lost 0 bases, J lost 0 bases, and 6 bases lay in between. In DNA, the CDR3 is TGTGCCAGCAGCTTAGCGGAGCATAGCAATCAGCCCCAGCATTTT. It encodes CASSLAEHSNQPQHF.

The chain carries TRBV7-9 and TRBJ1-4; tentative D call: TRBD1 (6 bases). The germline V and J ends were trimmed by 4 bases and 2 bases, with 8 bases remaining between them. The germline CDR1 and CDR2 sequences are SEHNR and FQNEAQ (reference sequence). CDR3 size: 14 residues. The CDR3 reads CASSSGHTNEKLFF. For the CDR3, the DNA is TGTGCCAGCAGCTCGGGACACACTAATGAAAAACTGTTTTTT.

The chain employs TRBV7-9 and TRBJ2-7; 12 bases map to TRBD2. Per the germline V gene, CDR1 is SEHNR and CDR2 is FQNEAQ (reference sequence). The CDR3 extends over 16 amino acids. V dropped 5 bases and J dropped 3; count of bases not matched to a gene: 8. The CDR3 nucleotides read TGTGCCAGCAGCCCGAGGAGACTAGCGGGAGTCTACGAGCAGTACTTC. Translating gives CASSPRRLAGVYEQYF.

V is TRBV7-2 and J is TRBJ1-2; 9 bases map to TRBD1. The J segment lost 5 bases and the V segment lost 1 base, leaving 11 bases of the junction unmatched. Germline CDR1 is SGHTA and CDR2 is FQGNSA. This CDR3 is 17 amino acids long. The CDR3 is CASSLVVGQGLLYGYTF. The CDR3 DNA follows: TGTGCCAGCAGCTTAGTAGTGGGACAGGGCTTGCTTTATGGCTACACCTTC.

This chain uses TRBV6-1 with TRBJ1-2; D uncertain. Germline V gives CDR1 MNHNS, CDR2 SASEGT. The CDR3 has 13 residues. V shed 2 bases and J shed 8 bases, with 12 bases lying between them. The CDR3, as DNA: TGTGCCAGCAGTGAACGGGCAGCCCACGGCTACACCTTC. Protein product: CASSERAAHGYTF.

This sequence joins TRBV11-2 and TRBJ2-2, with unresolved D. Germline CDR1 reads SGHAT; CDR2 reads FQNNGV. The CDR3 is made up of 14 amino acids. V was pared by 5 bases and J by 3 bases, with 10 bases between. CDR3 amino acids: CASSQVEYTGELFF. CDR3 nucleotides: TGTGCCAGCAGCCAGGTCGAGTACACCGGGGAGCTGTTTTTT. Drawing the rest from reference TRBV11-2 and TRBJ2-2, the complete variable domain is EAGVAQSPRYKIIEKRQSVAFWCNPISGHATLYWYQQILGQGPKLLIQFQNNGVVDDSQLPKDRFSAERLKGVDSTLKIQPAKLEDSAVYLCASSQVEYTGELFFGEGSRLTVL.

As concerns this clone: This specimen includes other DNA sequences encoding the same CDR3. The chain has TRBV11-2 and TRBJ2-7; D is possibly TRBD2 (6 bases). CDR3 length equals 14 residues. Germline V gene sequence: CDR1 SGHAT, CDR2 FQNNGV. Trimming removed 1 base from V and 3 bases from J, with 10 bases in between. Here the CDR3 reads CASSLAGAGYEQYF. CDR3 bases: TGTGCCAGCAGCTTAGCGGGAGCCGGCTACGAGCAGTACTTC.

This chain uses TRBV25-1 with TRBJ1-1, with D perhaps matching TRBD1 (6 bases). Germline assignment: CDR1 MGHDK and CDR2 SYGVNS. V shed 4 bases and J shed 4 bases, with 10 bases lying between them. The CDR3 runs 13 residues. The CDR3 DNA follows: TGTGCCAGCAGTGCAGGGGTTGGCACTGAAGCTTTCTTT. Protein sequence: CASSAGVGTEAFF. The complete variable domain, with remaining parts taken from reference TRBV25-1 and TRBJ1-1, reads EADIYQTPRYLVIGTGKKITLECSQTMGHDKMYWYQQDPGMELHLIHYSYGVNSTEKGDLSSESTVSRIRTEHFPLTLESARPSHTSQYLCASSAGVGTEAFFGQGTRLTVV.

This chain uses TRBV9 with TRBJ2-3, with a tentative D call TRBD2 (6 bases). This CDR3 has 14 residues. V lost 1 base, J lost 3 bases, and 9 bases lay in between. Germline V gene lookup returns CDR1 SGDLS and CDR2 YYNGEE. The chain's CDR3 is CASSVSGYTDTQYF. The CDR3 DNA follows: TGTGCCAGCAGCGTAAGCGGGTATACAGATACGCAGTATTTT.